Below, 32 T cell receptor beta chains from the same sample are listed, as sequenced in a study of shared clonotypes between healthy human individuals (dated by TCRdb to the early 2020s). Receptor amplification or capture employed the immunoSEQ multiplex PCR assay. TCRdb limited this immuneACCESS table to in-frame rearrangements with V and J called. A share of clones is missing; checked studies link under half to unresolved V genes, and the rest is unexplained. This sample comprises some 800,000 clones, about 92% of them detected only once. The ten top clones hold 20% to 30% of the sample. CD8 naive samples were CD45RO-negative cells positively selected for CCR7, giving a CD45RA+CCR7+ population that excluded TemRA cells. Input material: naive CD8+ T cells sorted from blood. The cell subset or site label corresponds to: CD45RA+CCR7+. All receptors derive from a man aged 30 to 45 in good health.

The chain carries TRBV5-1 and TRBJ2-7, with 8 positions matching TRBD1. From germline, CDR1 is SGHRS and CDR2 YFSETQ. V was pared by 0 bases and J by 4 bases, with 6 bases of the junction left unmatched. CDR3 length: 15 residues. In DNA, the CDR3 is TGCGCCAGCAGCTTGGAACAGGGGGACCTTTACGAGCAGTACTTC. Amino acids: CASSLEQGDLYEQYF.

The gene calls are TRBV11-2 and TRBJ2-5, with 9 bases aligning to TRBD1. J gave up 6 bases and V 5 bases, and 10 bases lay outside the gene matches. The length of the CDR3 is 15 residues. Germline values: CDR1 SGHAT, CDR2 FQNNGV. CDR3 protein: CASSTPGTGRKTQYF. In DNA, the CDR3 is TGTGCCAGCAGCACTCCCGGGACAGGGCGTAAGACCCAGTACTTC.

The gene calls are TRBV5-6 and TRBJ2-7, with 11 bases matching TRBD2. The length of the CDR3 is 14 residues. Germline trimming cut 4 bases from V and 2 bases from J; bases unmatched to any gene: 2. Per germline, CDR1 SGHDT and CDR2 YYEEEE. The CDR3 DNA is TGTGCCAGCAGCCAGGGACTAGCGGCCTACGAGCAGTACTTC. It translates to CASSQGLAAYEQYF.

The chain joins TRBV27 to TRBJ1-2; perhaps TRBD1 as D (5 bases). Looked up from germline, CDR1 is MNHEY and CDR2 is SMNVEV (reference sequence). The CDR3 consists of 14 residues. V lost 6 bases and J 3 bases, leaving 14 bases between the germline ends. The CDR3 DNA follows: TGTGCCAGCAGCCCTAGGGGCTGGGACTATGGCTACACCTTC. This sequence encodes CASSPRGWDYGYTF.

The rearrangement uses TRBV15 and TRBJ2-2; the D is unclear. Trimming left V 1 base short and J 7 bases short, with 4 bases between. The CDR3 totals 12 residues. Germline lookup yields CDR1 LNHNV and CDR2 YYDKDF (reference sequence). The CDR3 DNA is TGTGCCACCAGCAGAGCGAACGGGGAGCTGTTTTTT. It yields the protein CATSRANGELFF.

The chain uses TRBV4-1 and TRBJ2-3, with D tentatively TRBD1 or TRBD2 (5 bases each). Germline V CDR1 and CDR2: MGHRA, YSYEKL. Trimming shortened V by 0 bases and J by 2 bases, and 12 bases separated the two germline ends. The CDR3 is made up of 16 amino acids. CDR3 coding DNA: TGCGCCAGCAGCCAAGAGTTTGGGGGATTCACAGATACGCAGTATTTT. This encodes CASSQEFGGFTDTQYF.

The rearrangement uses TRBV14 and TRBJ2-7; tentatively, D is TRBD2 (7 bases). The CDR3 consists of 15 residues. The ends were cut back, 4 bases at V and 3 bases at J, with 16 bases in the middle. Germline lookup yields CDR1 SGHDN and CDR2 FVKESK. This CDR3 reads CASSPQGGGYYEQYF. The CDR3 DNA reads TGTGCCAGCAGCCCCCAAGGGGGGGGATACTACGAGCAGTACTTC.

With regard to this clone: Other DNA sequences in this sample translate to the same CDR3. The chain couples TRBV29-1 to TRBJ2-3, with 14 positions matching TRBD2. Per germline, CDR1 SQVTM and CDR2 ANQGSEA. The CDR3 totals 14 residues. The trim removed 3 bases at V and 4 bases at J, leaving 0 bases unmatched. The CDR3 coding sequence is TGCAGCGTTGAGGGACTAGCGGGAGCAGATACGCAGTATTTT. This translates into CSVEGLAGADTQYF.

This clone has only one observation. The chain links TRBV9 to TRBJ1-3; no definite D call. This CDR3 is 15 amino acids long. The germline V gene has CDR1 SGDLS and CDR2 YYNGEE. The V and J ends lost 0 bases and 0 bases respectively, with 7 bases between them. CDR3 DNA: TGTGCCAGCAGCGTAGCCAGCAGCTCTGGAAACACCATATATTTT. It specifies CASSVASSSGNTIYF.

This chain connects TRBV7-8 to TRBJ2-7; D gene ambiguous. The germline V gene encodes CDR1 SGHVS and CDR2 FQNEAQ. This CDR3 has 13 amino acids. The V and J ends lost 7 bases and 0 bases respectively, with 10 bases between them. CDR3 amino acids: CASTVRVSYEQYF. CDR3 bases: TGTGCCAGCACAGTACGGGTCTCCTACGAGCAGTACTTC.

The chain recombines TRBV29-1 with TRBJ2-7; 9 bases agree with TRBD2. Trimming took 6 bases from V and 4 from J; bases not matched to a gene: 7. Germline CDR1 reads SQVTM; CDR2 reads ANQGSEA. CDR3 length equals 13 residues. This CDR3 reads CSVTSGTEYEQYF. In DNA, the CDR3 is TGCAGCGTGACTAGCGGTACTGAGTACGAGCAGTACTTC.

This CDR3 is CASSPRGEGLSGANVLTF. The CDR3 DNA is TGTGCCAGCAGCCCCCGAGGGGAGGGCCTCTCTGGGGCCAACGTCCTGACTTTC. This chain links TRBV28 with TRBJ2-6; TRBD2 aligns across 7 bases. The J segment lost 0 bases and the V segment lost 6 bases, leaving 11 bases of the junction unmatched. Germline V gives CDR1 MDHEN, CDR2 SYDVKM. This CDR3 comprises 18 residues. Full variable domain (missing parts from reference TRBV28 and TRBJ2-6): DVKVTQSSRYLVKRTGEKVFLECVQDMDHENMFWYRQDPGLGLRLIYFSYDVKMKEKGDIPEGYSVSREKKERFSLILESASTNQTSMYLCASSPRGEGLSGANVLTFGAGSRLTVL.

The gene calls are TRBV9 and TRBJ2-7; 8 bases are shared with TRBD2. Per the germline V gene, CDR1 is SGDLS and CDR2 is YYNGEE. The CDR3 sequence is 17 residues long. J was trimmed by 6 bases and V by 0 bases; bases with no gene match: 14. The CDR3 bases are TGTGCCAGCAGCGTAGACGTCGTAGCGGGATCGGGGCGCGAGCAGTACTTC. Protein sequence: CASSVDVVAGSGREQYF.

Notes on this clone: This sample also contains other DNA sequences that code for the same CDR3. The chain employs TRBV7-8 and TRBJ2-7; the match to TRBD2 covers 8 bases. The CDR3 consists of 13 residues. Germline CDR1 and CDR2: SGHVS and FQNEAQ. V gave up 3 bases and J gave up 3 bases; unmatched junction bases: 1. The chain's CDR3 is CASSFRGGYEQYF. CDR3 DNA sequence: TGTGCCAGCAGCTTCCGGGGGGGCTACGAGCAGTACTTC.

CDR3 in amino acids: CASSFDLSGSVDEQFF. Here the CDR3 DNA reads TGTGCCAGCAGTTTTGATCTTAGCGGGAGTGTCGATGAGCAGTTCTTC. The chain uses TRBV28 and TRBJ2-1; 9 positions match TRBD2. The CDR3 length is 16 residues. V shed 3 bases and J 8 bases; nucleotides not matched to a gene: 11. The germline V gene encodes CDR1 MDHEN and CDR2 SYDVKM.

Concerning this clone: At the DNA level, this CDR3 is encoded by other sequences in the same sample as well. The chain joins TRBV6-5 to TRBJ2-7; perhaps TRBD1 as D (5 bases). Germline V lookup: CDR1 MNHEY, CDR2 SVGAGI. The V end lost 3 bases, the J end lost 3 bases, and 6 bases lay between the germline ends. CDR3 size: 12 residues. CDR3 sequence (DNA): TGTGCCAGCAGTTATGACAGCTACGAGCAGTACTTC. This gives the protein CASSYDSYEQYF.

Note on this clone: The same CDR3 is also encoded by other DNA sequences in this sample. This chain joins TRBV10-3 and TRBJ1-1; 8 bases are a match to TRBD1. V gave up 9 bases and J gave up 4 bases; unmatched junction bases: 4. The V gene's germline CDR1 is ENHRY and CDR2 SYGVKD. This CDR3 comprises 12 residues. The CDR3 here is CAIRTGGTEAFF. The CDR3 DNA follows: TGTGCCATTCGAACAGGGGGCACTGAAGCTTTCTTT.

The rearrangement joins TRBV7-9 to TRBJ1-5, with D possibly matching TRBD1 (5 bases). Germline CDR1 reads SEHNR; CDR2 reads FQNEAQ (reference sequence). V lost 5 bases, J lost 4 bases, and 9 bases lay in between. CDR3 length equals 13 residues. CDR3 bases: TGTGCCAGCAGCCCACAGGAGAATCAGCCCCAGCATTTT. Translation gives CASSPQENQPQHF.

This clone was counted between two and nine times. The chain has TRBV19 and TRBJ1-1; no firm D call. CDR1 is LNHDA and CDR2 is SQIVND in the germline V gene (reference sequence). This CDR3 region has 14 residues. V lost 3 bases to trimming and J lost 0 bases, with 8 bases between them. CDR3 region: CASSIWSLNTEAFF. For the CDR3, the DNA is TGTGCCAGTAGTATTTGGTCACTGAACACTGAAGCTTTCTTT. Full variable domain (rest looked up from reference TRBV19 and TRBJ1-1): DGGITQSPKYLFRKEGQNVTLSCEQNLNHDAMYWYRQDPGQGLRLIYYSQIVNDFQKGDIAEGYSVSREKKESFPLTVTSAQKNPTAFYLCASSIWSLNTEAFFGQGTRLTVV.

The rearrangement links TRBV5-1 to TRBJ2-1, with a possible D match to TRBD2 (5 bases). CDR3 length: 11 amino acids. V was pared by 10 bases and J by 5 bases, with 10 bases between. Germline loops: CDR1 SGHRS, CDR2 YFSETQ. This CDR3 reads CACWTDNEQFF. The CDR3 DNA reads as TGCGCCTGTTGGACTGACAATGAGCAGTTCTTC.

The J gene is TRBJ1-1, the V gene TRBV7-2, with D perhaps TRBD1 (6 bases). Germline V gene data show CDR1 as SGHTA and CDR2 as FQGNSA. The V end was cut by 3 bases, the J end by 3 bases, with 8 bases between. The CDR3 is made up of 13 amino acids. The CDR3 region is CASSFAGDTEAFF. The CDR3 nucleotides read TGTGCCAGCAGCTTTGCAGGGGACACTGAAGCTTTCTTT. The full variable domain, rest sourced from reference TRBV7-2 and TRBJ1-1, is GAGVSQSPSNKVTEKGKDVELRCDPISGHTALYWYRQSLGQGLEFLIYFQGNSAPDKSGLPSDRFSAERTGGSVSTLTIQRTQQEDSAVYLCASSFAGDTEAFFGQGTRLTVV.

V usage is TRBV5-1 and J usage is TRBJ2-7; D might be TRBD1 (6 bases). Germline CDR1 reads SGHRS; CDR2 reads YFSETQ. V was trimmed by 1 base and J by 0 bases, leaving 11 bases between them. The CDR3 length is 15 residues. The CDR3 DNA follows: TGCGCCAGCAGCTTGATTACAGGGACCTCCTACGAGCAGTACTTC. Its translation is CASSLITGTSYEQYF.

This chain joins TRBV9 and TRBJ1-1; D ambiguous. Trimming left V 0 bases short and J 10 bases short, with 13 bases between. CDR3 length: 13 amino acids. Per the germline V gene, CDR1 is SGDLS and CDR2 is YYNGEE. The CDR3 nucleotides read TGTGCCAGCAGCGTAGGTCGGGGTATCCCAGCTTTCTTT. Protein: CASSVGRGIPAFF.

The V call is TRBV5-6, the J call TRBJ1-2, with D perhaps matching TRBD1 (6 bases). Germline CDR1 SGHDT, CDR2 YYEEEE. The V end lost 4 bases, the J end lost 3 bases, and 25 bases lay between the germline ends. The CDR3 runs 18 residues. The chain's CDR3 is CASSGGWPLQGKDYGYTF. DNA for the CDR3: TGTGCCAGCAGCGGGGGATGGCCCTTACAGGGCAAGGACTATGGCTACACCTTC.

This clone occurred once. The same CDR3 can be traced to other DNA sequences in this sample. The gene calls are TRBV27 and TRBJ1-5, with a tentative D call TRBD1 (5 bases). The CDR3 is made up of 15 amino acids. Germline lookup yields CDR1 MNHEY and CDR2 SMNVEV (reference sequence). V lost 5 bases to trimming and J lost 4 bases, with 15 bases between them. CDR3 bases: TGTGCCAGCAGTCCTAGGTGGGGCGGGAATCAGCCCCAGCATTTT. Its translation: CASSPRWGGNQPQHF.

The sample holds one count of this clone. This chain uses TRBV28 with TRBJ2-7, with 10 bases matching TRBD1. This CDR3 has 14 amino acids. Trimming took 7 bases from V and 9 from J; bases not matched to a gene: 12. Per the germline V gene, CDR1 is MDHEN and CDR2 is SYDVKM. CDR3 bases: TGTGCCAGCACCGGGACAGGGGAAAGTACGAGGCAGTACTTC. The encoded protein is CASTGTGESTRQYF.

The chain combines TRBV19 with TRBJ2-7; no definite D call. Germline loops: CDR1 LNHDA, CDR2 SQIVND (reference sequence). With 4 bases removed from V and 2 bases from J, the gap between germline ends came to 18 bases. CDR3 length: 16 amino acids. This CDR3 is CASSTPKRIITYEQYF. CDR3 in DNA: TGTGCCAGTAGTACTCCAAAACGGATAATTACCTACGAGCAGTACTTC.

The gene calls are TRBV6-6 and TRBJ2-1; TRBD2 matches 10 bases. Per germline, CDR1 MNHNY and CDR2 SVGAGI (reference sequence). The V segment lost 4 bases and the J segment 7 bases; nucleotides outside the gene matches: 4. The CDR3 consists of 14 residues. The CDR3 DNA is TGTGCCAGCAGTTCTCCTAGCGGGGGAAATGAGCAGTTCTTC. This encodes CASSSPSGGNEQFF.

This chain connects TRBV27 to TRBJ1-1; D is ambiguous. CDR1 and CDR2 (germline): MNHEY, SMNVEV (reference sequence). V was clipped by 3 bases and J by 9 bases, with 14 bases between them. This CDR3 comprises 13 residues. Written as DNA, the CDR3 is TGTGCCAGCAGTTTTTTTTACAAGACAAAAGCTTTCTTT. This encodes CASSFFYKTKAFF.

This clone was counted once. This chain's CDR3 is CASSYSPAGRGDTQYF. CDR3 bases: TGTGCCAGCAGTTACTCTCCGGCGGGGAGGGGAGATACGCAGTATTTT. The V gene is TRBV6-5, the J gene TRBJ2-3, with TRBD2 matching over 7 bases. The CDR3 consists of 16 residues. J gave up 5 bases and V 0 bases, and 8 bases lay outside the gene matches. Germline V gene sequence: CDR1 MNHEY, CDR2 SVGAGI.

CDR3 in amino acids: CASSLGLTVQETQYF. As DNA, the CDR3 is TGTGCCAGCAGTTTAGGTCTTACGGTCCAAGAGACCCAGTACTTC. The chain recombines TRBV27 with TRBJ2-5; D remains unclear. Germline values: CDR1 MNHEY, CDR2 SMNVEV (reference sequence). V was shortened by 2 bases and J by 1 base, with 11 bases between the two germline ends. The CDR3 is 15 residues long.

This clone has just one count. The chain employs TRBV27 and TRBJ1-1, with D possibly being TRBD1 (6 bases). Between the trimmed V and J ends, which lost 0 bases and 11 bases, there was a span of 19 bases. CDR3 size: 15 residues. The V gene's germline CDR1 is MNHEY and CDR2 SMNVEV (reference sequence). The CDR3 is CASSLSHLGAGEAFF. The DNA for the CDR3 is TGTGCCAGCAGTTTATCCCATTTGGGGGCCGGTGAGGCTTTCTTT.